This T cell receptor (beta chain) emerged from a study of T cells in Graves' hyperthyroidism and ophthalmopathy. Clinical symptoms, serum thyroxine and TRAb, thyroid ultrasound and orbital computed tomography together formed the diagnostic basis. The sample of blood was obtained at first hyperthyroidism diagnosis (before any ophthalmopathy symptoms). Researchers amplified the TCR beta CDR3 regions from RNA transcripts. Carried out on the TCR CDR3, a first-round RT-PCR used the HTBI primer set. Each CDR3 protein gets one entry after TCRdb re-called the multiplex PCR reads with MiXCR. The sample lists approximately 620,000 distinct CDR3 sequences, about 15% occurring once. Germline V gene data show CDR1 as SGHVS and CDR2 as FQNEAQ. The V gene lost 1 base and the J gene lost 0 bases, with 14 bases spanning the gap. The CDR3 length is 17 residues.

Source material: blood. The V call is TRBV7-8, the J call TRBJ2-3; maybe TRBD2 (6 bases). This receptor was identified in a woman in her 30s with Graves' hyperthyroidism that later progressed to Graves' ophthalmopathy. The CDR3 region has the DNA TGTGCCAGCAGCTTAGTATCTCTAGCGTCTAGCACAGATACGCAGTATTTT. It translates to CASSLVSLASSTDTQYF.